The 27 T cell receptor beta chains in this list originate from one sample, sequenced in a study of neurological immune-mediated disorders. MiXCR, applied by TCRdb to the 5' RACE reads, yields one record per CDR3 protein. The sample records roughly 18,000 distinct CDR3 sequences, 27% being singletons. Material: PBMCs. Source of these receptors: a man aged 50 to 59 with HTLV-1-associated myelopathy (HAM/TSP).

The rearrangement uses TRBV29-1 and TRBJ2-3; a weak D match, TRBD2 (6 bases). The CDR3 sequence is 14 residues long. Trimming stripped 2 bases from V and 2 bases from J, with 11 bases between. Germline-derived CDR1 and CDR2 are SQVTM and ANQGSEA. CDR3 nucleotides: TGCAGCGTTGAAAGGGGACTTTCCACAGATACGCAGTATTTT. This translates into CSVERGLSTDTQYF.

The CDR3 region has the DNA TGTGCCAGCAGCTTAAGGCCGACAGGGGGGAAAATGCCCCAGCATTTT. Amino acids: CASSLRPTGGKMPQHF. The chain couples TRBV7-9 to TRBJ1-5, with 9 bases that match TRBD1. The germline V gene has CDR1 SEHNR and CDR2 FQNEAQ (reference sequence). The J segment lost 9 bases and the V segment lost 2 bases, leaving 11 bases of the junction unmatched. The CDR3 is 16 residues long.

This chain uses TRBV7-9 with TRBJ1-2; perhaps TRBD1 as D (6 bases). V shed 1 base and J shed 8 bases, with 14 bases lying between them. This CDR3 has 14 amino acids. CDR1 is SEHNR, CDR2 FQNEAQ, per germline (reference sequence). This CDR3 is CASSLEAGEGGYTF. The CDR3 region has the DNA TGTGCCAGCAGCTTAGAGGCAGGGGAGGGAGGCTACACCTTC.

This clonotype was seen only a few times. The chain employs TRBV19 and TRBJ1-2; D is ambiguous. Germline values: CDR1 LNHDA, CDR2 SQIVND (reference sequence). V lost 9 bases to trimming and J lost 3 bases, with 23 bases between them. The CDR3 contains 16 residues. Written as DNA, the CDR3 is TGTGCCAGGGTTCCAGGAGGCCCCATGTTGGACTATGGCTACACCTTC. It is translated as CARVPGGPMLDYGYTF.

DNA of the CDR3: TGCAGCGTTTTTGAGCGGTCGAACACCGGGGAGCTGTTTTTT. This encodes CSVFERSNTGELFF. This chain joins TRBV29-1 and TRBJ2-2; tentative D call: TRBD2 (5 bases). Germline CDR1 and CDR2: SQVTM and ANQGSEA. V dropped 5 bases and J dropped 0 bases, with 10 bases sitting between them. There are 14 residues in the CDR3.

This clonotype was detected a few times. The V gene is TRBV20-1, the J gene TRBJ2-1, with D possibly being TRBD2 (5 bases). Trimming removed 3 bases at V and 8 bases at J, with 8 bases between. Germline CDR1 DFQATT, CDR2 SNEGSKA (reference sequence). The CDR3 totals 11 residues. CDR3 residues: CSASREYEQFF. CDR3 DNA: TGCAGTGCTAGTAGGGAGTATGAGCAGTTCTTC.

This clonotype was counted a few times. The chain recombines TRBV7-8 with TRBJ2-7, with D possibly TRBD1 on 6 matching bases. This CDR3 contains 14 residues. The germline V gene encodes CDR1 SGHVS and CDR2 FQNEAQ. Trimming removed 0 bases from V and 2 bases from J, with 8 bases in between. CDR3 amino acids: CASSLAGQTYEQYF. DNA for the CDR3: TGTGCCAGCAGCTTAGCGGGACAAACCTACGAGCAGTACTTC.

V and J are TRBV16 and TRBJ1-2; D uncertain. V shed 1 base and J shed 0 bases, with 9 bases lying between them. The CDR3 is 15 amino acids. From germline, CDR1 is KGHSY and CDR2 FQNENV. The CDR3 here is CASSQFVRANYGYTF. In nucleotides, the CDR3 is TGTGCCAGCAGCCAATTCGTCCGAGCTAACTATGGCTACACCTTC.

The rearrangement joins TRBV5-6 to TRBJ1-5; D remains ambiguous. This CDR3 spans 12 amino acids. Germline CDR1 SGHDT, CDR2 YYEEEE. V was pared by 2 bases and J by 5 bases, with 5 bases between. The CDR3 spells CASSLKDQPQHF. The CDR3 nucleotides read TGTGCCAGCAGCTTAAAGGATCAGCCCCAGCATTTT.

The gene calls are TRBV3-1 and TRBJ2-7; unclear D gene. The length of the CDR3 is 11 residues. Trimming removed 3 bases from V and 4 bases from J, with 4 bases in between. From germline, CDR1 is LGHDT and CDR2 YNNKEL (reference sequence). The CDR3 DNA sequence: TGTGCCAGCAGCCAGGGATACGAGCAGTACTTC. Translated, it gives CASSQGYEQYF.

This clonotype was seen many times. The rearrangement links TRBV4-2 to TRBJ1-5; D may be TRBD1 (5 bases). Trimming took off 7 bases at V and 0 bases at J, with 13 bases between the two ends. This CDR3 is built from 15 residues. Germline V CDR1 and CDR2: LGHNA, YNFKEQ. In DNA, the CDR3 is TGTGCCAGCAACCCGACAGTTAATAGCAATCAGCCCCAGCATTTT. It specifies CASNPTVNSNQPQHF.

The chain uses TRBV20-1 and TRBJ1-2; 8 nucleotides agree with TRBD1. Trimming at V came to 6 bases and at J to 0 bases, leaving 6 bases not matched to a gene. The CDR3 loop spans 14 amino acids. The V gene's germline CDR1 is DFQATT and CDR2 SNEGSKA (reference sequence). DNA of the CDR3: TGCAGTGCCATGACAGGGGTTACTAACTATGGCTACACCTTC. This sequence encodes CSAMTGVTNYGYTF.

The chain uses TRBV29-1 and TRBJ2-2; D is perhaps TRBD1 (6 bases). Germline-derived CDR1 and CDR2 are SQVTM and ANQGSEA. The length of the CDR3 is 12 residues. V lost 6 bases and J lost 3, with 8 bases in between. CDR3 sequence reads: CSVNRDTGELFF. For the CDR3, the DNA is TGCAGCGTAAACAGGGACACCGGGGAGCTGTTTTTT.

CDR3 in DNA: TGTGCCAGCAGCTCCGGGACAGGGTTCTACGAGCAGTACTTC. Translated, it gives CASSSGTGFYEQYF. The V call is TRBV7-2, the J call TRBJ2-7; 9 bases are a match to TRBD1. With 4 bases clipped from V and 3 bases from J, the junction kept 4 bases outside the gene matches. Per germline, CDR1 SGHTA and CDR2 FQGNSA. The CDR3 extends over 14 amino acids.

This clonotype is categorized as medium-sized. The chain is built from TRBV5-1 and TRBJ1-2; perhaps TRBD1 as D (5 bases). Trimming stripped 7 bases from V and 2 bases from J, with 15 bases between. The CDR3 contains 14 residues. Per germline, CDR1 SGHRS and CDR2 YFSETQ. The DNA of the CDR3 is TGCGCCAGCGGGGGGATGGGCGCGAACTATGGCTACACCTTC. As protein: CASGGMGANYGYTF. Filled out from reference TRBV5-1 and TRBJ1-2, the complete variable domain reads KAGVTQTPRYLIKTRGQQVTLSCSPISGHRSVSWYQQTPGQGLQFLFEYFSETQRNKGNFPGRFSGRQFSNSRSEMNVSTLELGDSALYLCASGGMGANYGYTFGSGTRLTVV.

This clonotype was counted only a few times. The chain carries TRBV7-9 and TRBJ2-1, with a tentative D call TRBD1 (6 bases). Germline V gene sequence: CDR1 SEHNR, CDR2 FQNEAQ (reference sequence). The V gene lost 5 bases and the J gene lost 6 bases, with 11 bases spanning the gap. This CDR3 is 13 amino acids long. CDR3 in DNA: TGTGCCAGCAGCCCAAACAGGGCCAATGAGCAGTTCTTC. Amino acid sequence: CASSPNRANEQFF.

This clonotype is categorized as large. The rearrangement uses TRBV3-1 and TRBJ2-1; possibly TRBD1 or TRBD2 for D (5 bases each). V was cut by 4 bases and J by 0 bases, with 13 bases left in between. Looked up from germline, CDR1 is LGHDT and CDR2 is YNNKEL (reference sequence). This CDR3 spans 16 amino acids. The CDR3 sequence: CASSRDGASSYNEQFF. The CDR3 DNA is TGTGCCAGCAGCCGTGACGGGGCGAGCTCCTACAATGAGCAGTTCTTC.

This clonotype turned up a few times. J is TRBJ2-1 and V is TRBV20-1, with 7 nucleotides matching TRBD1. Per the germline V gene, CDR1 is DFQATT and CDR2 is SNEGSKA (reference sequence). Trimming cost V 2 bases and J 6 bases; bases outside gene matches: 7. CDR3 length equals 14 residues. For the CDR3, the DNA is TGCAGTGCTAGATCCGTGGACAGGACCAATGAGCAGTTCTTC. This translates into CSARSVDRTNEQFF.

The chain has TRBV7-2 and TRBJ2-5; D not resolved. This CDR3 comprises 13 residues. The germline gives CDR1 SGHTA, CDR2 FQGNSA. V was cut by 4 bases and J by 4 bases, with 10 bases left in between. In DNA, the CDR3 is TGTGCCAGCAGCTATAGGCTTACAGAGACCCAGTACTTC. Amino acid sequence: CASSYRLTETQYF. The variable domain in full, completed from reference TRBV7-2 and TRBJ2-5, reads GAGVSQSPSNKVTEKGKDVELRCDPISGHTALYWYRQSLGQGLEFLIYFQGNSAPDKSGLPSDRFSAERTGGSVSTLTIQRTQQEDSAVYLCASSYRLTETQYFGPGTRLLVL.

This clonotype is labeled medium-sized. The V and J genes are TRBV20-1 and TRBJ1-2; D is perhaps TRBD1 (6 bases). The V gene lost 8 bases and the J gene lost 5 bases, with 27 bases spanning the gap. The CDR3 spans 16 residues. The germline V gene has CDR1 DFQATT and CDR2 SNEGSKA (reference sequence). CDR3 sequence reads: CSTKSQGAQRGYGYTF. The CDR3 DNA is TGCAGTACCAAATCCCAGGGAGCGCAAAGGGGGTATGGCTACACCTTC.

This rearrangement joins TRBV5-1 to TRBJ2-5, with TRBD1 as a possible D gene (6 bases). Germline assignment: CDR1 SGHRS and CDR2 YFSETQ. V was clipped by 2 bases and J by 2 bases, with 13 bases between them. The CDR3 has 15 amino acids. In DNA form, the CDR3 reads TGCGCCAGCAGCTTAGGACTGGACAGACAAGAGACCCAGTACTTC. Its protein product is CASSLGLDRQETQYF. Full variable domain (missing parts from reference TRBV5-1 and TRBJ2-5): KAGVTQTPRYLIKTRGQQVTLSCSPISGHRSVSWYQQTPGQGLQFLFEYFSETQRNKGNFPGRFSGRQFSNSRSEMNVSTLELGDSALYLCASSLGLDRQETQYFGPGTRLLVL.

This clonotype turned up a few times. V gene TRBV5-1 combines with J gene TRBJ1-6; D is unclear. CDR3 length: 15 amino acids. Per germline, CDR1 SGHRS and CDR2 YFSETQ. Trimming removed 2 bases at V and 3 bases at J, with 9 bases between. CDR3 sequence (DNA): TGCGCCAGCAGCTTATCCGAGAACTATAATTCACCCCTCCACTTT. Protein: CASSLSENYNSPLHF.

The CDR3: CASSLDWANYEQYF. As DNA, the CDR3 is TGTGCCAGCAGCTTGGATTGGGCGAACTACGAGCAGTACTTC. The chain recombines TRBV5-5 with TRBJ2-7, with D unresolved. Between the trimmed V and J ends, which lost 0 bases and 3 bases, there was a span of 10 bases. Germline values: CDR1 SGHKS, CDR2 YYEKEE (reference sequence). The CDR3 contains 14 residues. Looking up the rest from reference TRBV5-5 and TRBJ2-7 gives the full variable domain: DAGVTQSPTHLIKTRGQQVTLRCSPISGHKSVSWYQQVLGQGPQFIFQYYEKEERGRGNFPDRFSARQFPNYSSELNVNALLLGDSALYLCASSLDWANYEQYFGPGTRLTVT.

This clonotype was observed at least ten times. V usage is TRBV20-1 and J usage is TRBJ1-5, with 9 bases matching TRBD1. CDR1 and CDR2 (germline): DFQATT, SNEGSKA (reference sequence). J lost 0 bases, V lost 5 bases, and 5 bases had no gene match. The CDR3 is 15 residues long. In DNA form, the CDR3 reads TGCAGTGCTCGGGACAGGGACTATAGCAATCAGCCCCAGCATTTT. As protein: CSARDRDYSNQPQHF.

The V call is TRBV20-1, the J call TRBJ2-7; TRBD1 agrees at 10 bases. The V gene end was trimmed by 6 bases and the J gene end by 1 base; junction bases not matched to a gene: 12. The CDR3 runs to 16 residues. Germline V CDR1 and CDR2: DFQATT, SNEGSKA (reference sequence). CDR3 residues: CSANSRDRGGSYEQYF. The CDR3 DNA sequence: TGCAGTGCAAACTCCCGGGACAGGGGCGGGTCCTACGAGCAGTACTTC.

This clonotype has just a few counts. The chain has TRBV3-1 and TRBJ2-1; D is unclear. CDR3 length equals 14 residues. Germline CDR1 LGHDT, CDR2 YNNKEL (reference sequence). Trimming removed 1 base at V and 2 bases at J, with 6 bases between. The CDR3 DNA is TGTGCCAGCAGCCAAGCTATGACCTACAATGAGCAGTTCTTC. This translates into CASSQAMTYNEQFF.

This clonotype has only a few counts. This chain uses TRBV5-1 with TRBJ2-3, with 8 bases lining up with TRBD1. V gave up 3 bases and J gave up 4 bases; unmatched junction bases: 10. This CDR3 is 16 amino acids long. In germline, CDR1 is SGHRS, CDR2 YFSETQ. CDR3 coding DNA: TGCGCCAGCAGCTCCTCAGGGGGCGGGTTCGCAGATACGCAGTATTTT. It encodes CASSSSGGGFADTQYF.